This entry lists 32 T cell receptor beta chains sequenced from one sample in a study of T and B cells in COVID-19 patients. Multiplex PCR with BIOMED2 TRB-A/B primer pools amplified TRB rearrangements. TCRdb processed the multiplex PCR reads anew with MiXCR; each CDR3 protein has one entry. The top ten hold roughly 2.8% of the sample, which has around 20,000 distinct CDR3 sequences, approximately 29% seen once. Blood genomic DNA input for TRB amplification was about 250-500 ng. Sequenced material: blood. The receptor source for this set is a human donor who had recovered from COVID-19.

The chain carries TRBV20-1 and TRBJ2-1; 8 positions match TRBD2. Losses at the gene ends were 4 bases for V and 2 bases for J; bases not matched to a gene: 4. The CDR3 consists of 14 residues. CDR1 is DFQATT and CDR2 is SNEGSKA in the germline V gene (reference sequence). The DNA for the CDR3 is TGCAGTGCTATAGACGGGAGGGCCTACAATGAGCAGTTCTTC. This sequence encodes CSAIDGRAYNEQFF.

This clonotype came up a few times. This CDR3 is CASSYSSGNTIYF. The DNA of the CDR3 is TGTGCCAGCAGTTACTCATCCGGAAACACCATATATTTT. The chain uses TRBV6-5 and TRBJ1-3; unclear D gene. In germline, CDR1 is MNHEY, CDR2 SVGAGI. The ends were cut back, 0 bases at V and 4 bases at J, with 4 bases in the middle. This CDR3 contains 13 residues.

Only a few counts were recorded for this clonotype. V and J are TRBV19 and TRBJ2-7, with TRBD2 identical over 7 bases. The V gene's germline CDR1 is LNHDA and CDR2 SQIVND (reference sequence). CDR3 length equals 17 residues. V shed 1 base and J 5 bases; nucleotides not matched to a gene: 14. The DNA of the CDR3 is TGTGCCAGTAGTATAGCGGGGGGAACCCCATCGATCCACGAGCAGTACTTC. Translated, it gives CASSIAGGTPSIHEQYF.

This clonotype was seen only once. V gene TRBV10-1 combines with J gene TRBJ2-5; 8 bases align to TRBD1. V was pared by 3 bases and J by 1 base, with 7 bases of the junction left unmatched. The CDR3 is 16 amino acids. The germline V gene has CDR1 WNHNN and CDR2 SYGVQD (reference sequence). CDR3 protein: CASSDLNGQGQETQYF. The CDR3 nucleotides are TGCGCCAGCAGTGACCTTAACGGACAGGGCCAAGAGACCCAGTACTTC.

CDR3 DNA: TGCGCCAGCAGCTTGGTGGTTAGCGGCCCTTACAATGAGCAGTTCTTC. Protein product: CASSLVVSGPYNEQFF. The chain uses TRBV5-1 and TRBJ2-1; D is possibly TRBD2 (6 bases). CDR3 length: 16 residues. The germline V gene encodes CDR1 SGHRS and CDR2 YFSETQ. V lost 0 bases, J lost 4 bases, and 14 bases lay in between.

The genes are TRBV18 and TRBJ1-1; the D is unclear. The V and J ends lost 3 bases and 1 base respectively, with 6 bases between them. The CDR3 spans 13 residues. The germline gives CDR1 KGHSH, CDR2 LQKENI. CDR3 in amino acids: CASSPTRNTEAFF. CDR3 bases: TGTGCCAGCTCACCCACACGGAACACTGAAGCTTTCTTT.

This clonotype is medium-sized (0.01 to 0.1%) within its sample. The rearrangement joins TRBV6-1 to TRBJ2-6, with D unclear. The CDR3 loop spans 13 amino acids. V lost 9 bases and J 1 base, leaving 7 bases between the germline ends. Germline assignment: CDR1 MNHNS and CDR2 SASEGT. The DNA of the CDR3 is TGTGCCAGTTGGTTGTCTGGGGCCAACGTCCTGACTTTC. Translated: CASWLSGANVLTF.

The chain employs TRBV19 and TRBJ1-3, with D unclear. Germline-derived CDR1 and CDR2 are LNHDA and SQIVND (reference sequence). This CDR3 contains 15 residues. Trimming removed 3 bases from V and 0 bases from J, with 9 bases in between. CDR3 residues: CASSMGGSSGNTIYF. The DNA for the CDR3 is TGTGCCAGTAGTATGGGAGGATCCTCTGGAAACACCATATATTTT. Complete variable domain (other parts from reference TRBV19 and TRBJ1-3): DGGITQSPKYLFRKEGQNVTLSCEQNLNHDAMYWYRQDPGQGLRLIYYSQIVNDFQKGDIAEGYSVSREKKESFPLTVTSAQKNPTAFYLCASSMGGSSGNTIYFGEGSWLTVV.

The chain recombines TRBV7-9 with TRBJ2-2; 7 bases are a match to TRBD1. The CDR3 has 13 amino acids. Germline-derived CDR1 and CDR2 are SEHNR and FQNEAQ (reference sequence). Trimming cost V 2 bases and J 6 bases; bases outside gene matches: 0. CDR3 DNA sequence: TGTGCCAGCAGCTTAACAGGGGCCGGGGAGCTGTTTTTT. It is translated as CASSLTGAGELFF.

In its sample, this clonotype was seen a few times. The V and J genes are TRBV6-2 or TRBV6-3 and TRBJ1-2; the match to TRBD1 covers 7 bases. The CDR3 consists of 13 residues. In germline, CDR1 is MNHEY, CDR2 SVGEGT. With V trimmed by 7 bases and J by 6 bases, 8 bases remained unmatched. CDR3 sequence reads: CASTYLGTDGYTF. The CDR3 DNA reads TGTGCCAGCACTTATCTCGGGACAGATGGCTACACCTTC.

By share, this clonotype counts as medium-sized (0.01 to 0.1%). The V gene is TRBV19, the J gene TRBJ2-6, with no clear D. Trimming removed 9 bases from V and 3 bases from J, with 9 bases in between. The CDR3 is made up of 13 amino acids. Germline V gene data show CDR1 as LNHDA and CDR2 as SQIVND (reference sequence). In DNA form, the CDR3 reads TGTGCCAGCTCTTCGCTTGGGGCCAACGTCCTGACTTTC. Translation: CASSSLGANVLTF.

CDR3 nucleotides: TGTGCCAGCAATCTAGCGGGGGGGCTTTACAATGAGCAGTTCTTC. This codes for CASNLAGGLYNEQFF. The chain recombines TRBV6-5 with TRBJ2-1, with TRBD2 identical over 12 bases. The germline CDR1 and CDR2 sequences are MNHEY and SVGAGI. The CDR3 length is 15 residues. The J segment lost 4 bases and the V segment lost 7 bases, leaving 5 bases of the junction unmatched.

This clonotype was observed a handful of times. V and J are TRBV27 and TRBJ2-7; 12 bases match TRBD2. Germline trimming cut 4 bases from V and 12 bases from J; bases unmatched to any gene: 13. This CDR3 spans 15 amino acids. Looked up from germline, CDR1 is MNHEY and CDR2 is SMNVEV (reference sequence). The CDR3 protein is CASSSGTSGFPAMYF. The CDR3 DNA is TGTGCCAGCAGTTCCGGGACTAGCGGGTTCCCGGCCATGTACTTC.

This clonotype was counted between two and nine times. This rearrangement joins TRBV12-3 or TRBV12-4 to TRBJ1-6; no reliable D call. Deletions cut 4 bases from V and 10 bases from J, with 11 bases between. CDR3 length equals 13 residues. CDR3: CASSSGSRSPLHF. The DNA for the CDR3 is TGTGCCAGCAGTTCTGGAAGTAGGTCACCCCTCCACTTT.

By sample share, this clonotype is medium-sized. The gene calls are TRBV29-1 and TRBJ1-4, with 10 positions matching TRBD1. V dropped 6 bases and J dropped 6; count of bases not matched to a gene: 4. This CDR3 region has 13 residues. Germline assignment: CDR1 SQVTM and CDR2 ANQGSEA. As DNA, the CDR3 is TGCAGCGTCGGACAGGGGGGAGATGAAAAACTGTTTTTT. Amino acids: CSVGQGGDEKLFF.

This clonotype was seen a few times. This sequence joins TRBV2 and TRBJ1-5; 7 bases line up with TRBD1. Germline CDR1 is SNHLY and CDR2 is FYNNEI. J was trimmed by 2 bases and V by 2 bases; bases with no gene match: 12. CDR3 length: 18 residues. The CDR3 bases are TGTGCCAGCAGTGAATTGAAAGATTGGCAGGGGGGCAATCAGCCCCAGCATTTT. Amino acid sequence: CASSELKDWQGGNQPQHF.

The V gene is TRBV20-1, the J gene TRBJ2-2; TRBD2 agrees at 10 bases. Trimming took 2 bases from V and 7 from J; bases not matched to a gene: 7. This CDR3 is 15 amino acids long. CDR1 DFQATT and CDR2 SNEGSKA come from the germline V gene (reference sequence). The CDR3 DNA sequence: TGCAGTGCTAGACCAGCGGGGGGGCCCCACGGGGAGCTGTTTTTT. Translation gives CSARPAGGPHGELFF.

V is TRBV6-5 and J is TRBJ2-1, with D uncertain. The germline V gene encodes CDR1 MNHEY and CDR2 SVGAGI. V was trimmed by 5 bases and J by 3 bases, leaving 14 bases between them. The CDR3 spans 15 residues. The CDR3, as DNA: TGTGCCAGCAGTGAAAGTATCGGGTACTACAATGAGCAGTTCTTC. This translates into CASSESIGYYNEQFF.

This chain uses TRBV14 with TRBJ2-7, with D possibly TRBD2 on 6 matching bases. The CDR3 length is 14 residues. Germline CDR1 and CDR2: SGHDN and FVKESK. V dropped 7 bases and J dropped 1 base, with 14 bases sitting between them. CDR3 DNA: TGTGCCAGCACCCTTGGAGGGGCATCCTACGAGCAGTACTTC. Translating it yields CASTLGGASYEQYF. Complete variable domain (other parts from reference TRBV14 and TRBJ2-7): EAGVTQFPSHSVIEKGQTVTLRCDPISGHDNLYWYRRVMGKEIKFLLHFVKESKQDESGMPNNRFLAERTGGTYSTLKVQPAELEDSGVYFCASTLGGASYEQYFGPGTRLTVT.

The chain carries TRBV18 and TRBJ1-1, with D possibly being TRBD1 (5 bases). The CDR3 has 12 residues. Trimming removed 1 base at V and 11 bases at J, with 11 bases between. Germline V CDR1 and CDR2: KGHSH, LQKENI. The chain's CDR3 is CASSPQGEWAFF. CDR3 bases: TGTGCCAGCTCACCACAAGGGGAGTGGGCTTTCTTT.

This clonotype was detected many times. The rearrangement uses TRBV6-1 and TRBJ2-3; 11 positions match TRBD2. The CDR3 length is 15 residues. CDR1 is MNHNS and CDR2 is SASEGT in the germline V gene. J was trimmed by 6 bases and V by 1 base; bases with no gene match: 3. For the CDR3, the DNA is TGTGCCAGCAGTGAAGGGACTAGCGGGCTTGATACGCAGTATTTT. The encoded protein is CASSEGTSGLDTQYF.

By sample fraction, this clonotype is medium-sized. The chain carries TRBV29-1 and TRBJ2-1, with 9 bases fitting TRBD1. CDR1 is SQVTM, CDR2 ANQGSEA, per germline. This CDR3 is 14 amino acids long. Trimming took 3 bases from V and 8 from J; bases not matched to a gene: 8. The CDR3 DNA reads as TGCAGCGTTGAGGGACAGGGTGGGTTTGATGAGCAGTTCTTC. Protein: CSVEGQGGFDEQFF.

The chain joins TRBV7-6 to TRBJ1-2; TRBD1 agrees at 8 bases. Unmatched junction bases numbered 7, after V lost 4 bases and J lost 0 bases. The CDR3 covers 16 residues. Germline V gives CDR1 SGHVS, CDR2 FNYEAQ. The CDR3 here is CASSSGTGTSNYGYTF. In DNA, the CDR3 is TGTGCCAGCAGCTCCGGGACAGGAACATCTAACTATGGCTACACCTTC.

This clonotype came up many times. The V gene is TRBV27, the J gene TRBJ2-1, with 14 positions matching TRBD2. Germline loops: CDR1 MNHEY, CDR2 SMNVEV (reference sequence). CDR3 length equals 18 residues. V was clipped by 2 bases and J by 2 bases; unmatched bases: 5. CDR3: CASSLGGTSGRPYNEQFF. The CDR3 DNA reads as TGTGCCAGCAGTTTAGGGGGGACTAGCGGGAGACCCTACAATGAGCAGTTCTTC.

The rearrangement joins TRBV11-2 to TRBJ2-1; possible D gene TRBD1, 6 bases. V lost 3 bases, J lost 3 bases, and 15 bases lay in between. CDR3 length: 16 residues. Germline CDR1 is SGHAT and CDR2 is FQNNGV. CDR3 region: CASSFAGQKVYNEQFF. The CDR3 coding sequence is TGTGCCAGCAGCTTCGCCGGACAGAAGGTCTACAATGAGCAGTTCTTC.

This clonotype was counted a single time. Relative to the germline gene, one junction end is altered; a read error may explain this. V and J are TRBV5-1 and TRBJ2-3; no clear D gene. Germline V CDR1 and CDR2: SGHRS, YFSETQ. The CDR3 has 15 amino acids. The CDR3 region has the DNA TGTGCCAGCAGGCATGGTCCGGGTGGCACAGATACGCAGTATTTT. This encodes CASRHGPGGTDTQYF.

J is TRBJ2-7 and V is TRBV13; no reliable D call. Germline V gene sequence: CDR1 PRHDT, CDR2 FYEKMQ (reference sequence). V gave up 0 bases and J gave up 4 bases, with 10 bases separating them. The CDR3 extends over 14 amino acids. The CDR3 spells CASSLGLVSYEQYF. The CDR3 nucleotides read TGTGCCAGCAGCTTAGGCCTTGTTTCGTACGAGCAGTACTTC.

This clonotype is medium-sized in the sample. The gene calls are TRBV29-1 and TRBJ2-7, with 7 nucleotides matching TRBD2. V lost 7 bases to trimming and J lost 3 bases; unmatched junction nucleotides: 12. Germline V gene sequence: CDR1 SQVTM, CDR2 ANQGSEA. This CDR3 has 14 residues. CDR3 bases: TGCAGCGCTTCTCGGTGGGGGGGGGACTACGAGCAGTACTTC. It codes for CSASRWGGDYEQYF.

V gene TRBV18 combines with J gene TRBJ1-1, with D tentatively TRBD1 (5 bases). The germline V gene encodes CDR1 KGHSH and CDR2 LQKENI. V was clipped by 6 bases and J by 1 base, with 15 bases between them. The CDR3 length is 15 residues. CDR3 DNA: TGTGCCAGCTCCCCCGCCGGACAACAGAACACTGAAGCTTTCTTT. It translates to CASSPAGQQNTEAFF. The variable domain in full, with the rest retrieved from reference TRBV18 and TRBJ1-1, is NAGVMQNPRHLVRRRGQEARLRCSPMKGHSHVYWYRQLPEEGLKFMVYLQKENIIDESGMPKERFSAEFPKEGPSILRIQQVVRGDSAAYFCASSPAGQQNTEAFFGQGTRLTVV.

The chain recombines TRBV12-3 or TRBV12-4 with TRBJ2-1, with 8 bases that match TRBD1. The CDR3 is 12 residues long. With V trimmed by 6 bases and J by 8 bases, 3 bases remained unmatched. The CDR3 DNA reads as TGTGCCAGCAGCAAACAGGGGGATGAGCAGTTCTTC. Its protein product is CASSKQGDEQFF.

This clonotype occurred a few times. V usage is TRBV19 and J usage is TRBJ1-5; D may be TRBD1 (5 bases). Trimming removed 1 base at V and 2 bases at J, with 9 bases between. CDR3 length: 15 residues. Germline V gives CDR1 LNHDA, CDR2 SQIVND (reference sequence). CDR3 loop: CASSIGQGGNQPQHF. Here the CDR3 DNA reads TGTGCCAGTAGTATAGGGCAGGGTGGCAATCAGCCCCAGCATTTT.

The chain employs TRBV15 and TRBJ1-4, with 9 bases aligning to TRBD1. J was trimmed by 10 bases and V by 3 bases; bases with no gene match: 12. From germline, CDR1 is LNHNV and CDR2 YYDKDF (reference sequence). The CDR3 length is 16 residues. In nucleotides, the CDR3 is TGTGCCACCAGCAGTCCAACCGGGACAGGGTACGGAAAACTGTTTTTT. Residues: CATSSPTGTGYGKLFF.